This T cell receptor (beta chain) originates from a study of lung T cells in sarcoidosis with Löfgren's syndrome. Study-wide background: Analyses focused on Löfgren's syndrome patients.

Via MiXCR, TCRdb re-called the reads, giving one row per CDR3 protein. The repertoire holds some 21,000 distinct CDR3 sequences, around 20% seen once, with 0.75% to 0.95% in the top ten. Germline lookup yields CDR1 SGHRS and CDR2 YFSETQ. The CDR3 totals 15 residues. Unmatched junction bases numbered 4, after V lost 3 bases and J lost 1 base. This clonotype appeared a few times. Antigen unknown. Overall study results and limits: Löfgren's syndrome patients reportedly showed greatest TRAV12-1 and TRBV2 expansion versus controls. Sarcoidosis antigen recognition was only suggested, antigen unidentified. Shared TRAV12-1 and TRBV2 CDR3 motifs across Löfgren's syndrome patients reportedly suggested public CD4+ TCRs.

The sample comprised CD4+ T cells from bronchoalveolar lavage. The rearrangement links TRBV5-1 to TRBJ2-5, with 9 bases fitting TRBD1. The TCR originated in a human donor with sarcoidosis (Löfgren's syndrome or another form), or a control subject (not recorded which). The CDR3 sequence is CASSSGQGGQETQYF. In nucleotides, the CDR3 is TGCGCCAGCAGCTCGGGACAGGGAGGCCAAGAGACCCAGTACTTC.